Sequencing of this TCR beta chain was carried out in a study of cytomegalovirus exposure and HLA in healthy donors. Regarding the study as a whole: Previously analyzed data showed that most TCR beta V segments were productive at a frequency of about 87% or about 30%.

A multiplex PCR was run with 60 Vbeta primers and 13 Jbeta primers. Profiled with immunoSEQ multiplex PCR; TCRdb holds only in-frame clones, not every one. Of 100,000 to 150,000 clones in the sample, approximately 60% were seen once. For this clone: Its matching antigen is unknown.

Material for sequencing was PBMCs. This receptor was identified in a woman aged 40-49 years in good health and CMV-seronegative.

The chain's CDR3 is CASSFKSRQNRVYEQYF. The CDR3 bases are TGTGCCAGCAGCTTTAAGTCTCGGCAAAACAGGGTCTACGAGCAGTACTTC. The genes are TRBV7-3 and TRBJ2-7, with D possibly being TRBD1 (6 bases). Per germline, CDR1 SGHTA and CDR2 FQGTGA. V dropped 3 bases and J dropped 3 bases, with 21 bases sitting between them. The CDR3 contains 17 residues.